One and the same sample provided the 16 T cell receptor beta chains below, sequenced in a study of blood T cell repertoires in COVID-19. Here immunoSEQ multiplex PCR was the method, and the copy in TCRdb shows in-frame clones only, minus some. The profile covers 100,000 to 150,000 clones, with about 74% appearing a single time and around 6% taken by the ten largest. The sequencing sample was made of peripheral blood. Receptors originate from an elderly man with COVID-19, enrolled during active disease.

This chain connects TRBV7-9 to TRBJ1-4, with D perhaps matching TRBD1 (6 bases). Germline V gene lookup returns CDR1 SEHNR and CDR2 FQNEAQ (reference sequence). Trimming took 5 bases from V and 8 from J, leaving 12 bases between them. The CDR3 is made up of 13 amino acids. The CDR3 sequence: CASSIGQWEKLFF. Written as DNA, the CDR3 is TGTGCCAGCAGCATTGGACAGTGGGAAAAACTGTTTTTT.

The CDR3 nucleotides are TGTGCCAGTAGTACGCGGCAGGGGGCAGTTAATGAAAAACTGTTTTTT. Its protein product is CASSTRQGAVNEKLFF. The V and J genes are TRBV19 and TRBJ1-4; TRBD1 agrees at 8 bases. Per germline, CDR1 LNHDA and CDR2 SQIVND (reference sequence). J gave up 4 bases and V 4 bases, and 8 bases lay outside the gene matches. CDR3 length equals 16 residues. Supplemented by reference TRBV19 and TRBJ1-4, the full variable domain reads DGGITQSPKYLFRKEGQNVTLSCEQNLNHDAMYWYRQDPGQGLRLIYYSQIVNDFQKGDIAEGYSVSREKKESFPLTVTSAQKNPTAFYLCASSTRQGAVNEKLFFGSGTQLSVL.

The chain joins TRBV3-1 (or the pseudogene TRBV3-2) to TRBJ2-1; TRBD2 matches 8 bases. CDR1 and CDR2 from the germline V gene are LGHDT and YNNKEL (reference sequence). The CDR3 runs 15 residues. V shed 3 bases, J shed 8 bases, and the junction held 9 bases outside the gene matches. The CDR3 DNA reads TGTGCCAGCAGCCAGGGGGGACTAGTGGTCGATGAGCAGTTCTTC. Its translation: CASSQGGLVVDEQFF.

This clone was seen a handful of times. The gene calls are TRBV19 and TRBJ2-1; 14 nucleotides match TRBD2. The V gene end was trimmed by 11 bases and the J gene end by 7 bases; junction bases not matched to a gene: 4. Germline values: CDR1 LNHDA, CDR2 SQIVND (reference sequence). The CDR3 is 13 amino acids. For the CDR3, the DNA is TGTGCCGTGGGGACTAGCGGGAGTAATGAGCAGTTCTTC. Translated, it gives CAVGTSGSNEQFF. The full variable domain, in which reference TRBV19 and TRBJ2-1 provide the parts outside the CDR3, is DGGITQSPKYLFRKEGQNVTLSCEQNLNHDAMYWYRQDPGQGLRLIYYSQIVNDFQKGDIAEGYSVSREKKESFPLTVTSAQKNPTAFYLCAVGTSGSNEQFFGPGTRLTVL.

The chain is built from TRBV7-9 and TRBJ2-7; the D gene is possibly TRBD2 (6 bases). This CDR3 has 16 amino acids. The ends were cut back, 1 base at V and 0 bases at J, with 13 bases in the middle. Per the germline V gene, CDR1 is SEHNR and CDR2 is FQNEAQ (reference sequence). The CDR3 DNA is TGTGCCAGCAGCTTAGTGGGCGGGACTTCCTCCTACGAGCAGTACTTC. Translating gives CASSLVGGTSSYEQYF.

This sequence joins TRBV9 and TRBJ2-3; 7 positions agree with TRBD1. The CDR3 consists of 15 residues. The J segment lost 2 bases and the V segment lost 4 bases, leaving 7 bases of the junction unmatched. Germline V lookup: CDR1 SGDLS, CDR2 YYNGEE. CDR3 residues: CASSPRDSHTDTQYF. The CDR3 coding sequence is TGTGCCAGCAGCCCCCGGGACAGTCACACAGATACGCAGTATTTT.

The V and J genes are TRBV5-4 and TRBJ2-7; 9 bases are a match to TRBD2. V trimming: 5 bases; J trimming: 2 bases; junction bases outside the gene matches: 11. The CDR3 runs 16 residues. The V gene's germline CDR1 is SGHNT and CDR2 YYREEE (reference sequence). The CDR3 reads CASSPSGLAGTYEQYF. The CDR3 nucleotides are TGTGCCAGCAGTCCATCCGGCCTAGCGGGGACCTACGAGCAGTACTTC.

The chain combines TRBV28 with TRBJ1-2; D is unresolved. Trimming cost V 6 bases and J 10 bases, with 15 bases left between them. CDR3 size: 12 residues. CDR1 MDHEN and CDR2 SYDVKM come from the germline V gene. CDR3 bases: TGTGCCAGCAGGGCGGGCTCCGGGCCCTACACCTTC. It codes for CASRAGSGPYTF.

The CDR3 spells CASSWTHPSETQYF. DNA for the CDR3: TGTGCCAGCAGTTGGACTCACCCGTCAGAGACCCAGTACTTC. The chain links TRBV27 to TRBJ2-5, with a weak D call TRBD2 (5 bases). The CDR3 contains 14 residues. Trimming shortened V by 4 bases and J by 4 bases, and 13 bases separated the two germline ends. The germline V gene has CDR1 MNHEY and CDR2 SMNVEV (reference sequence).

The chain's CDR3 is CASSLTGPLSGNTIYF. The CDR3 DNA is TGTGCCAGCAGCTTGACAGGTCCCCTCTCTGGAAACACCATATATTTT. The chain employs TRBV9 and TRBJ1-3; tentative D call: TRBD1 (6 bases). Trimming removed 4 bases from V and 0 bases from J, with 14 bases in between. Germline V lookup: CDR1 SGDLS, CDR2 YYNGEE. CDR3 size: 16 residues.

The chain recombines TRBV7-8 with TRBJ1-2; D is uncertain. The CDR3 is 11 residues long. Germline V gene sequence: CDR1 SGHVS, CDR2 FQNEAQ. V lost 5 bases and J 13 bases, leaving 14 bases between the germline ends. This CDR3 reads CASSASGVATF. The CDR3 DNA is TGTGCCAGCAGCGCCTCCGGGGTGGCCACCTTC. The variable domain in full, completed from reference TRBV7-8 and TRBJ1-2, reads GAGVSQSPRYKVAKRGQDVALRCDPISGHVSLFWYQQALGQGPEFLTYFQNEAQLDKSGLPSDRFFAERPEGSVSTLKIQRTQQEDSAVYLCASSASGVATFGSGTRLTVV.

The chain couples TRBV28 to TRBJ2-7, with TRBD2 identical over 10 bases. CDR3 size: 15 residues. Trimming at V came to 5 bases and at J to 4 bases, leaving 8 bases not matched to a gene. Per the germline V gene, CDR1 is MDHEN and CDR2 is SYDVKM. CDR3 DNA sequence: TGTGCCAGCAGTCCAGGGACTAGCGAAAGATACGAGCAGTACTTC. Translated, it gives CASSPGTSERYEQYF.

The CDR3 DNA reads TGTGCCAGAAGCACGGAGATTCATAACTATGGCTACACCTTC. Its translation is CARSTEIHNYGYTF. The V and J genes are TRBV5-3 and TRBJ1-2; D gene ambiguous. TRBV5-3 counts as an open reading frame of uncertain function. This CDR3 comprises 14 residues. V was trimmed by 4 bases and J by 1 base, leaving 11 bases between them.

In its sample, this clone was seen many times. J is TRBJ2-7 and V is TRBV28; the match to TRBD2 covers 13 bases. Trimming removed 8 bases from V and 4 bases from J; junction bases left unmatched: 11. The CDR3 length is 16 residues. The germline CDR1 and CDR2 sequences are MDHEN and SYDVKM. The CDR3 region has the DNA TGTGCCAGCGCGGGGACTAGCGGGATTACACCTTACGAGCAGTACTTC. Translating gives CASAGTSGITPYEQYF.

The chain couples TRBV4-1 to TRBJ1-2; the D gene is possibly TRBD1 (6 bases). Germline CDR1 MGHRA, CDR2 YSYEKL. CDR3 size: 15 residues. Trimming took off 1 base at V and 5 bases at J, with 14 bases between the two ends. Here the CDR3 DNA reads TGCGCCAGCAGCCAAGGGGGGCAGGGTCAGTATGGCTACACCTTC. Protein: CASSQGGQGQYGYTF.

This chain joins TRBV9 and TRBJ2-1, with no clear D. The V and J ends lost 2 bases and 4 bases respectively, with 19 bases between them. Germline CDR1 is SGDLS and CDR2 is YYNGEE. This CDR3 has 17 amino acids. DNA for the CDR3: TGTGCCAGCAGCGTGTACCCCCACGGTATTCCTTACAATGAGCAGTTCTTC. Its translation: CASSVYPHGIPYNEQFF.